This T cell receptor beta chain was sequenced during a study of OX40 agonist ivuxolimab in advanced cancers. Study context: Given to patients was ivuxolimab, an agonistic anti-OX40 (CD134) antibody.

The assay was immunoSEQ multiplex PCR, and TCRdb's table has in-frame clones only and misses some. Of about 50,000 clones in the sample, 65% to 85% were seen once. This CDR3 contains 15 residues. The germline V gene encodes CDR1 LNHDA and CDR2 SQIVND (reference sequence). Trimming stripped 3 bases from V and 1 base from J, with 10 bases between. A remark on this clone: Its specificity is unknown.

Findings and limits, study-wide: Expanded clones tended on average to be more numerous among CD8+ T cells than CD4+. Both blood CD4+ and CD8+ T cells showed clonal growth by week 6 at 0.1 to 3.0 mg/kg.

This chain uses TRBV19 with TRBJ2-1; maybe TRBD2 (6 bases). Specimen: CD4+ or CD8+ T cells sorted from blood, collected in a trial of the OX40 agonist ivuxolimab. This receptor was obtained from an adult with an advanced solid tumor such as melanoma, head and neck, liver or kidney cancer. Here the CDR3 reads CASSIYGRSYNEQFF. In DNA, the CDR3 is TGTGCCAGTAGTATCTACGGGAGATCCTACAATGAGCAGTTCTTC. The full variable domain, with the rest looked up from reference TRBV19 and TRBJ2-1, is DGGITQSPKYLFRKEGQNVTLSCEQNLNHDAMYWYRQDPGQGLRLIYYSQIVNDFQKGDIAEGYSVSREKKESFPLTVTSAQKNPTAFYLCASSIYGRSYNEQFFGPGTRLTVL.